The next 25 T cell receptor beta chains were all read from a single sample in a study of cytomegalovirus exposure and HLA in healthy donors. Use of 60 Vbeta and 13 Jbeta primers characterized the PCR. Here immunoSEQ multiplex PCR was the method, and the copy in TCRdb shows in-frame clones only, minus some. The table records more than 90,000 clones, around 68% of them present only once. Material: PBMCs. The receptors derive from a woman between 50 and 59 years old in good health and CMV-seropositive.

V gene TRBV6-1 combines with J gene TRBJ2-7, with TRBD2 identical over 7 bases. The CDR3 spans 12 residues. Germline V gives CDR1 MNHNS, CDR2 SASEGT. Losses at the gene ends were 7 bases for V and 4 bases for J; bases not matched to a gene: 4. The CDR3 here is CASMGEGYEQYF. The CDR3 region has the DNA TGTGCCAGCATGGGGGAGGGTTACGAGCAGTACTTC.

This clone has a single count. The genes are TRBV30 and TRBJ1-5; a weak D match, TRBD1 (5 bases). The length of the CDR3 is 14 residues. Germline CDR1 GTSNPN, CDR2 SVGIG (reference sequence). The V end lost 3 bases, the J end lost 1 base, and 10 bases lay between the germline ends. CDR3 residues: CAWSAGLSNQPQHF. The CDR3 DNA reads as TGTGCCTGGAGCGCAGGGTTGAGCAATCAGCCCCAGCATTTT.

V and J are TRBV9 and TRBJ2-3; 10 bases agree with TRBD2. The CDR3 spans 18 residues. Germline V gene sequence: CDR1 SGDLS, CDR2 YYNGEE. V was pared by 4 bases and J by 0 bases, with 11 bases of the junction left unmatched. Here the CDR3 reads CASSPTSGPFSSTDTQYF. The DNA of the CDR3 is TGTGCCAGCAGCCCGACTAGCGGGCCCTTTTCTAGCACAGATACGCAGTATTTT. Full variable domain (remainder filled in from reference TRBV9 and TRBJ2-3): DSGVTQTPKHLITATGQRVTLRCSPRSGDLSVYWYQQSLDQGLQFLIQYYNGEERAKGNILERFSAQQFPDLHSELNLSSLELGDSALYFCASSPTSGPFSSTDTQYFGPGTRLTVL.

The CDR3 protein is CASSRSSYNEQFF. The CDR3 bases are TGTGCCAGCAGCCGTAGCTCCTACAATGAGCAGTTCTTC. V gene TRBV7-2 combines with J gene TRBJ2-1; D is unclear. Germline V gene sequence: CDR1 SGHTA, CDR2 FQGNSA. The V end lost 5 bases, the J end lost 0 bases, and 5 bases lay between the germline ends. The CDR3 runs 13 residues.

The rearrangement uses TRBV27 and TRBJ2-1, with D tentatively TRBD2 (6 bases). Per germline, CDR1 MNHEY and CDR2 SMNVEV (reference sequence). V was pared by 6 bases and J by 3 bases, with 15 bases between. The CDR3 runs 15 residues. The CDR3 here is CASRRSGAGYNEQFF. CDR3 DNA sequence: TGTGCCAGCAGGCGTTCGGGAGCCGGCTACAATGAGCAGTTCTTC.

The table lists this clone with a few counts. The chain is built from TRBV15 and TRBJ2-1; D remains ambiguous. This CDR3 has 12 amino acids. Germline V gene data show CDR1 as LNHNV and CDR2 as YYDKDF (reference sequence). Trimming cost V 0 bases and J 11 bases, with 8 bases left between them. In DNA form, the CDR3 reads TGTGCCACCAGCAGAGACCTAAACCAGCAGTTCTTC. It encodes CATSRDLNQQFF.

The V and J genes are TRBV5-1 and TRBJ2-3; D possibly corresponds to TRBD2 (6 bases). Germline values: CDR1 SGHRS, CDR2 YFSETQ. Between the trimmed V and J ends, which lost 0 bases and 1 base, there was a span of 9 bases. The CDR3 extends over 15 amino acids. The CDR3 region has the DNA TGCGCCAGCAGCTTGGCCCCGGGGGGCACAGATACGCAGTATTTT. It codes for CASSLAPGGTDTQYF.

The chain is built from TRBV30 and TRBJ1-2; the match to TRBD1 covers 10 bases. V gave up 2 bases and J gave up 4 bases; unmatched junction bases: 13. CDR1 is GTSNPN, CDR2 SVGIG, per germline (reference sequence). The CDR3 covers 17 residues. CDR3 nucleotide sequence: TGTGCCTGGAGTCCCCCTCACGCCGGGACAGGGGTCTATGGCTACACCTTC. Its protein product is CAWSPPHAGTGVYGYTF.

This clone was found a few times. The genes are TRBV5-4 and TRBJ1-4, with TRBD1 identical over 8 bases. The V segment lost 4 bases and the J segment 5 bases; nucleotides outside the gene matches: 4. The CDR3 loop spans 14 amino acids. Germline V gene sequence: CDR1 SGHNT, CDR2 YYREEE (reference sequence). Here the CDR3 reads CASSKDRANEKLFF. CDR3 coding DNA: TGTGCCAGCAGCAAGGACAGGGCGAATGAAAAACTGTTTTTT.

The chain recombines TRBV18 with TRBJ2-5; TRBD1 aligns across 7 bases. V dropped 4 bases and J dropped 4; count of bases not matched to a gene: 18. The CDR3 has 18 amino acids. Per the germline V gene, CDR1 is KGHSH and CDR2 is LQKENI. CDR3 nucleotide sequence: TGTGCCAGCTCACAAGACAGGGAAGGAGGTGGGAGAAGAGAGACCCAGTACTTC. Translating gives CASSQDREGGGRRETQYF.

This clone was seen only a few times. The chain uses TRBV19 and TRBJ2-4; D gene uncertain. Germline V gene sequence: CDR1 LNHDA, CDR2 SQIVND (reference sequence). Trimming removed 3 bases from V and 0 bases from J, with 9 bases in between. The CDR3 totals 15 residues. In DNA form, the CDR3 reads TGTGCCAGTAGTATTTCGGGTCTAGCCAAAAACATTCAGTACTTC. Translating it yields CASSISGLAKNIQYF.

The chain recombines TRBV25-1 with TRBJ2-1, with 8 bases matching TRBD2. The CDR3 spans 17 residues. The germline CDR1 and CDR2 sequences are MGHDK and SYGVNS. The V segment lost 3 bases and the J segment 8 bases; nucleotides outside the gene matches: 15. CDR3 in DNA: TGTGCCAGCAGTGACCGAATCGGACTAGCAGGAGGGGATGAGCAGTTCTTC. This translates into CASSDRIGLAGGDEQFF.

This CDR3 is CASSQGDRGLTDTQYF. CDR3 bases: TGTGCCAGCAGCCAGGGGGACAGGGGATTAACAGATACGCAGTATTTT. The chain recombines TRBV14 with TRBJ2-3, with 10 bases fitting TRBD1. Germline CDR1 and CDR2: SGHDN and FVKESK. The V gene end was trimmed by 3 bases and the J gene end by 3 bases; junction bases not matched to a gene: 6. The CDR3 length is 16 residues. Combining the CDR3 with reference TRBV14 and TRBJ2-3 gives the whole variable domain EAGVTQFPSHSVIEKGQTVTLRCDPISGHDNLYWYRRVMGKEIKFLLHFVKESKQDESGMPNNRFLAERTGGTYSTLKVQPAELEDSGVYFCASSQGDRGLTDTQYFGPGTRLTVL.

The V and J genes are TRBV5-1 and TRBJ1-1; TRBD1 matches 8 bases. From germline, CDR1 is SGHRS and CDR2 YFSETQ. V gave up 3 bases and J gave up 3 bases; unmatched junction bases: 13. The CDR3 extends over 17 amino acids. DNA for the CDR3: TGCGCCAGCAGCTCGACGACAGGGGCCGCTGGGGACACTGAAGCTTTCTTT. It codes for CASSSTTGAAGDTEAFF.

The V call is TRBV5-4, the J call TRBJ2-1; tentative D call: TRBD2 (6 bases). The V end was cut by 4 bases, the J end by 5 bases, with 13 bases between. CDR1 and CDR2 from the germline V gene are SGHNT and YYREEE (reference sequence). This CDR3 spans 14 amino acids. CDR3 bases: TGTGCCAGCAGCCCTCCCGGGGGAAACAATGAGCAGTTCTTC. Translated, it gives CASSPPGGNNEQFF.

DNA of the CDR3: TGTGCCAGCAGTCGATCACAGGATGCCTTCTATGGCTACACCTTC. Translating gives CASSRSQDAFYGYTF. The chain joins TRBV28 to TRBJ1-2; possible D gene TRBD1, 5 bases. V gave up 5 bases and J gave up 4 bases, with 17 bases separating them. Germline V gene data show CDR1 as MDHEN and CDR2 as SYDVKM. This CDR3 region has 15 residues.

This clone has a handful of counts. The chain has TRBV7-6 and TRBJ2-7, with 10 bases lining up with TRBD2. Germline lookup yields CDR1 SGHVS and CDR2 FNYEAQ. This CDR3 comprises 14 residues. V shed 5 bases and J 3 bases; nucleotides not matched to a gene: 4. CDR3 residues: CASSPLAGIYEQYF. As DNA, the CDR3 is TGTGCCAGCAGCCCACTAGCGGGGATCTACGAGCAGTACTTC.

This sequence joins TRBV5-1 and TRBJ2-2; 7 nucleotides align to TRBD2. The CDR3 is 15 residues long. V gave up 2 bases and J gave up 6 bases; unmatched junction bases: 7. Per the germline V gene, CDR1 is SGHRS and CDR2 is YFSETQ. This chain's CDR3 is CASSFVGGDAGELFF. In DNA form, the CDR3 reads TGCGCCAGCAGCTTTGTTGGGGGGGACGCCGGGGAGCTGTTTTTT.

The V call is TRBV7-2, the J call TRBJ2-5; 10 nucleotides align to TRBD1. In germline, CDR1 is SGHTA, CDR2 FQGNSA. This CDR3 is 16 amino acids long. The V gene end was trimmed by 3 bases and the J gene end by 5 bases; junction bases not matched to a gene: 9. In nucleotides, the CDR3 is TGTGCCAGCAGCTTGGGCGGACAGGGGGTCGCGGAGACCCAGTACTTC. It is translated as CASSLGGQGVAETQYF.

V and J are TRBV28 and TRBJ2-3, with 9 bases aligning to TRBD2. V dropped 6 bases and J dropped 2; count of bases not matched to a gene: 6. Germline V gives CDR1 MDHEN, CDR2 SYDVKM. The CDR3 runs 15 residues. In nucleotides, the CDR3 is TGTGCCAGCAGGGGACTAGCACTCTCCACAGATACGCAGTATTTT. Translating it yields CASRGLALSTDTQYF.

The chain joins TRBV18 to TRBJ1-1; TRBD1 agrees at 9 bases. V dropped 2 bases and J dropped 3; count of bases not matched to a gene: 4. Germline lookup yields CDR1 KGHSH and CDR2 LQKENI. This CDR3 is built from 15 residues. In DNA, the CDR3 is TGTGCCAGCTCACCATCGACAGGGGGGGACACTGAAGCTTTCTTT. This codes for CASSPSTGGDTEAFF.

In DNA, the CDR3 is TGTGCCAGCAGCTCTCCTAGCTCCTACAATGAGCAGTTCTTC. This translates into CASSSPSSYNEQFF. The V gene is TRBV5-4, the J gene TRBJ2-1; D uncertain. CDR1 is SGHNT and CDR2 is YYREEE in the germline V gene (reference sequence). Between the trimmed V and J ends, which lost 3 bases and 0 bases, there was a span of 7 bases. This CDR3 has 14 residues.

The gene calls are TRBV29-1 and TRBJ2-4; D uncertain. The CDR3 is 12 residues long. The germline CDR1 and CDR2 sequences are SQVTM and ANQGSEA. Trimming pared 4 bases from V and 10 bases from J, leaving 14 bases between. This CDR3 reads CSVGDTNSIQYF. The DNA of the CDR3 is TGCAGCGTTGGAGACACGAACTCGATTCAGTACTTC. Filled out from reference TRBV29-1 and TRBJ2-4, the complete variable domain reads SAVISQKPSRDICQRGTSLTIQCQVDSQVTMMFWYRQQPGQSLTLIATANQGSEATYESGFVIDKFPISRPNLTFSTLTVSNMSPEDSSIYLCSVGDTNSIQYFGAGTRLSVL.

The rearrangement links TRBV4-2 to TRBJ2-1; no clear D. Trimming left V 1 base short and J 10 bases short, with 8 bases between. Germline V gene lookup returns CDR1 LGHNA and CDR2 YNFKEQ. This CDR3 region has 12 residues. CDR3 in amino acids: CASSQVPTEQFF. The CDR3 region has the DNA TGTGCCAGCAGCCAAGTACCGACAGAGCAGTTCTTC.

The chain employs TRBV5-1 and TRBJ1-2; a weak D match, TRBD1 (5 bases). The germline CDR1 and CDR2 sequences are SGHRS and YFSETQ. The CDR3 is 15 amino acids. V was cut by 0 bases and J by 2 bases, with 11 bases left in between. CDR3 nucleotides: TGCGCCAGCAGCTTGGGGGTCCAGGGCAACTATGGCTACACCTTC. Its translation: CASSLGVQGNYGYTF.